Listed below are T cell receptor beta chains from one sample, sequenced in a study of CDR3 diversity in severe acne. TCRdb used MiXCR to reprocess the PCR reads, holding one entry per CDR3 protein. The table lists approximately 90,000 distinct CDR3 sequences, approximately 49% of them singletons. Sequencing was carried out using blood. Receptor source: a male donor with severe acne vulgaris. Both conserved end residues are part of each CDR3. The order of the fields is V gene, D gene, J gene, clone size, CDR3 protein, CDR3 DNA. A D gene is named only where the DNA matches it firmly. Size is stated for part of the rows, as once, few or many counts, or as a class when the clone is expanded.

TRBV24-1,.,TRBJ1-2,.,CATSEDPRYGYTF,TGTGCCACCAGTGAGGACCCACGCTATGGCTACACCTTC
TRBV7-8,.,TRBJ2-5,many,CASSLGTLQETQYF,TGTGCCAGCAGCTTAGGGACTCTACAAGAGACCCAGTACTTC
TRBV25-1,.,TRBJ1-2,.,CASSSDKEYGYTF,TGTGCCAGCAGCTCAGACAAAGAATATGGCTACACCTTC
TRBV19,TRBD2,TRBJ2-7,.,CASSGLAGAPYEQYF,TGTGCCAGTAGCGGACTAGCGGGAGCCCCCTACGAGCAGTACTTC
TRBV2,.,TRBJ1-1,medium-sized,CASSERGNTEAFF,TGTGCCAGCAGTGAAAGGGGGAACACTGAAGCTTTCTTT
TRBV6-5,.,TRBJ1-2,few,CPQTVQVGRYGYTF,TGTCCCCAGACGGTGCAGGTCGGTCGGTATGGCTACACCTTC
TRBV6-2/TRBV6-3,TRBD1,TRBJ2-2,.,CASSWTGFGGELFF,TGTGCCAGCAGTTGGACAGGGTTTGGCGGGGAGCTGTTTTTT
TRBV10-3,.,TRBJ2-1,many,CAISGGAQGTNEQFF,TGTGCCATCAGTGGGGGGGCTCAAGGGACCAATGAGCAGTTCTTC
TRBV5-1,.,TRBJ2-1,many,CASSLEQAARANEQFF,TGCGCCAGCAGCTTGGAACAGGCCGCGCGCGCGAATGAGCAGTTCTTC
TRBV20-1,TRBD2,TRBJ2-7,.,CSAKTWTSGEQYF,TGCAGTGCTAAAACGTGGACTAGCGGAGAGCAGTACTTC
TRBV7-9,.,TRBJ2-7,.,CASSPTQGSYGYEQYF,TGTGCCAGCTCACCGACCCAGGGTTCCTACGGCTACGAGCAGTACTTC
TRBV25-1,.,TRBJ2-2,.,CASSEYGTGELFF,TGTGCCAGCAGTGAATATGGTACCGGGGAGCTGTTTTTT
TRBV2,TRBD2,TRBJ2-1,.,CASSELGLAGYEQFF,TGTGCCAGCAGCGAACTGGGACTAGCGGGATATGAGCAGTTCTTC
TRBV10-3,TRBD1,TRBJ2-2,.,CAISDPWNRGTGELFF,TGTGCCATCAGTGATCCCTGGAACAGGGGAACCGGGGAGCTGTTTTTT
TRBV28,TRBD1,TRBJ2-2,.,CASTGVNTGELFF,TGTGCCAGTACAGGGGTAAACACCGGGGAGCTGTTTTTT
TRBV12-3/TRBV12-4,TRBD2,TRBJ2-3,.,CASSPGTSESTDTQYF,TGTGCCAGCAGCCCCGGGACTAGCGAGTCCACAGATACGCAGTATTTT
TRBV28,.,TRBJ2-7,many,CASSEVGGPYEQYF,TGTGCCAGCAGCGAGGTTGGAGGGCCCTACGAGCAGTACTTC
TRBV29-1,.,TRBJ2-5,few,CSVAGEETQYF,TGCAGCGTTGCCGGAGAAGAGACCCAGTACTTC
TRBV24-1,.,TRBJ2-7,.,CATSAGGSREQYF,TGTGCCACCAGTGCCGGCGGCTCTCGCGAGCAGTACTTC
TRBV29-1,.,TRBJ1-2,.,CSVQAMSYGYTF,TGCAGTGTCCAGGCAATGAGTTATGGCTACACCTTC
TRBV20-1,TRBD2,TRBJ2-1,many,CSAPQSGRGFF,TGCAGTGCCCCCCAATCGGGGAGGGGGTTCTTC
TRBV15,.,TRBJ1-5,.,CATSRPPGDNQPQHF,TGTGCCACCAGCAGACCACCAGGGGACAATCAGCCCCAGCATTTT
TRBV25-1,.,TRBJ1-6,few,CASSQDRTSPLHF,TGTGCCAGCAGTCAGGACAGAACTTCACCCCTCCACTTT
TRBV2,.,TRBJ1-1,many,CASRRDMNTEAFF,TGTGCCAGCAGGCGAGACATGAACACTGAAGCTTTCTTT
TRBV10-2,.,TRBJ2-7,.,CASSVTASSYEQYF,TGCGCCAGCAGCGTCACGGCGAGCTCCTACGAGCAGTACTTC
TRBV19,.,TRBJ2-4,once,CASSIRKVGAKNIQYF,TGTGCCAGTAGTATCCGGAAGGTAGGGGCCAAAAACATTCAGTACTTC
TRBV7-3,.,TRBJ2-7,.,CASSPGVGVLEEQYF,TGTGCCAGCAGTCCGGGGGTAGGCGTTCTAGAGGAGCAGTACTTC
TRBV25-1,TRBD1,TRBJ2-7,.,CASTQTGGYGQYF,TGTGCCAGCACCCAGACAGGGGGCTACGGGCAGTACTTC
TRBV11-2,.,TRBJ2-7,.,CASSHPTGYEQYF,TGTGCCAGCAGCCACCCCACGGGCTACGAGCAGTACTTC
TRBV6-2/TRBV6-3,.,TRBJ2-1,few,CASSYLRATYNEQFF,TGTGCCAGCAGTTATCTCAGGGCCACATACAATGAGCAGTTCTTC
TRBV20-1,TRBD2,TRBJ2-7,.,CSAPLPSGRAVYEQYF,TGCAGTGCGCCTCTCCCTAGCGGGAGGGCGGTCTACGAGCAGTACTTC